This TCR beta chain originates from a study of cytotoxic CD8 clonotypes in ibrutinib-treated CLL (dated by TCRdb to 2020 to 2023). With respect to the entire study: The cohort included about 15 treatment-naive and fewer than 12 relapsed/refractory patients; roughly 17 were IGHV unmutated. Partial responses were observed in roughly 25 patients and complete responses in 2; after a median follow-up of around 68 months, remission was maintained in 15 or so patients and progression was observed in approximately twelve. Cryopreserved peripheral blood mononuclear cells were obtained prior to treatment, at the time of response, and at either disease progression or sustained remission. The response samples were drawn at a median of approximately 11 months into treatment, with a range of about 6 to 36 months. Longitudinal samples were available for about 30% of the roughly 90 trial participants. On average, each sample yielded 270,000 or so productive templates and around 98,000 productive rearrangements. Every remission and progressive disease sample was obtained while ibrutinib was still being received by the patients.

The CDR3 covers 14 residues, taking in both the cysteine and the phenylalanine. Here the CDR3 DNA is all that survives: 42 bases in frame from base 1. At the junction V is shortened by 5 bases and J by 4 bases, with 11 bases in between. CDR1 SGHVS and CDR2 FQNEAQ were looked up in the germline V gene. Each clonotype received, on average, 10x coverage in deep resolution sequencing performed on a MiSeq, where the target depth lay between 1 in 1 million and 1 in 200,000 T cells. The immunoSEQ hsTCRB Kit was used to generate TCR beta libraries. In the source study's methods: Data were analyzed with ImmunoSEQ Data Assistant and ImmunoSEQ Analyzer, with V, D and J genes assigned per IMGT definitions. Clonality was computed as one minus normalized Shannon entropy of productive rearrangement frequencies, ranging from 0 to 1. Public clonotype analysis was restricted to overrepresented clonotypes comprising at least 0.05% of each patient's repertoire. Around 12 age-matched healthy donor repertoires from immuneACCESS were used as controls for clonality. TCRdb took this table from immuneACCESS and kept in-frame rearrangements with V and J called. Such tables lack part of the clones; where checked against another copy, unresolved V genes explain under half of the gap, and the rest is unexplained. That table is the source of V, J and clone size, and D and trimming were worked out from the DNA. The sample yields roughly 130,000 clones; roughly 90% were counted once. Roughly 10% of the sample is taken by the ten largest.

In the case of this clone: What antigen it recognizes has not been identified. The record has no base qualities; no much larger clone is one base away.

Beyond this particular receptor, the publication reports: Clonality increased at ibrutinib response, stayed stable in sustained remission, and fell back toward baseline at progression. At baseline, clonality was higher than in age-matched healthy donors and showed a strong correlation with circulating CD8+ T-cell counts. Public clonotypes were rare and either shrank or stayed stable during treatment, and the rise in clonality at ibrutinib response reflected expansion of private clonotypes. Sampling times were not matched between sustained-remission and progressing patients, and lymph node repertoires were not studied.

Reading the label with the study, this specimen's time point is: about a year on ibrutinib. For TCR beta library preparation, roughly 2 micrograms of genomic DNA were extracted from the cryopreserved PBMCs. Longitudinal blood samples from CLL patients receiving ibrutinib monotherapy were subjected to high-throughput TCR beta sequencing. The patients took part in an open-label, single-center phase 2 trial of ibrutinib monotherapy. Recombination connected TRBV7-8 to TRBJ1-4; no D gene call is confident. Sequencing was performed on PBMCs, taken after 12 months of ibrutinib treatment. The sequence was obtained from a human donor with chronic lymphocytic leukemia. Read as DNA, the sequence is TGTGCCAGCAGCCCCGGGAACCTTAATGAAAAACTGTTTTTT. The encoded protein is CASSPGNLNEKLFF.